Below, 7 T cell receptor beta chains from the same sample are listed, as sequenced in a study of neurological immune-mediated disorders (dated by TCRdb to about 2019). The library relied on 5' RACE. The instrument given in TCRdb is Illumina HiSeq 2500. Starting from the raw public reads, TCRdb applied fastp trimming at Q25, assembled clones with MiXCR and retained in-frame beta chains. Under each unique CDR3 protein, matching rows form one entry showing the most common genes and DNA. This sample is represented by around 25,000 distinct CDR3 sequences; about an eighth of them were singletons. The top ten clones comprise more than 15% of the sample. The source material was PBMCs. The receptors were gathered from a woman aged 40 to 50 with HTLV-1-associated myelopathy (HAM/TSP).

Points on this clonotype: Possible read error: a much larger clone is one base away. A read error is likely, as this CDR3 ends without the conserved phenylalanine or tryptophan. The chain links TRBV18 to TRBJ2-1, with 11 nucleotides matching TRBD2. This CDR3 contains 15 residues. V was pared by 3 bases and J by 4 bases, with 2 bases of the junction left unmatched. Germline CDR1 reads KGHSH; CDR2 reads LQKENI. The CDR3 is CASSPGTSGYNEQFL. The CDR3 region has the DNA TGTGCCAGCTCACCCGGGACTAGCGGTTACAATGAGCAGTTCCTC.

At least ten counts were recorded for this clonotype. The chain employs TRBV5-1 and TRBJ1-5; a possible D gene is TRBD1 (6 bases). The V and J ends lost 0 bases and 4 bases respectively, with 11 bases between them. The CDR3 has 15 residues. Per the germline V gene, CDR1 is SGHRS and CDR2 is YFSETQ. CDR3 sequence (DNA): TGCGCCAGCAGCTTGGATGGACAGATTAATCAGCCCCAGCATTTT. Translating it yields CASSLDGQINQPQHF.

This clonotype was seen repeatedly, ten times or more. V usage is TRBV7-2 and J usage is TRBJ2-3; 8 nucleotides agree with TRBD1. The CDR3 sequence is 16 residues long. V dropped 1 base and J dropped 1; count of bases not matched to a gene: 4. Germline loops: CDR1 SGHTA, CDR2 FQGNSA. The chain's CDR3 is CASSLVPGQGTDTQYF. The CDR3 DNA reads TGTGCCAGCAGCTTAGTTCCGGGACAGGGCACAGATACGCAGTATTTT.

This clonotype was seen ten or more times. V gene TRBV5-1 combines with J gene TRBJ2-1; D is possibly TRBD1 or TRBD2 (6 bases each). Germline lookup yields CDR1 SGHRS and CDR2 YFSETQ. The CDR3 is 14 residues long. V was pared by 2 bases and J by 7 bases, with 13 bases between. CDR3 DNA: TGCGCCAGCAGCTTCGGGACTCAGGGGAATGAGCAGTTCTTC. Its translation is CASSFGTQGNEQFF.

This clonotype was picked up many times. The rearrangement links TRBV15 to TRBJ2-7, with 14 bases identical to TRBD2. With V trimmed by 2 bases and J by 3 bases, 9 bases remained unmatched. CDR3 size: 18 residues. CDR1 and CDR2 (germline): LNHNV, YYDKDF (reference sequence). The CDR3 nucleotides are TGTGCCACCAGCAGATCTAGACTAGCGGGGGGGCCAGGCTACGAGCAGTACGTC. Protein product: CATSRSRLAGGPGYEQYV.

The chain is built from TRBV6-6 and TRBJ1-2; weak D call: TRBD1 (5 bases). Trimming took off 7 bases at V and 4 bases at J, with 10 bases between the two ends. Germline lookup yields CDR1 MNHNY and CDR2 SVGAGI (reference sequence). The CDR3 is 12 amino acids. The CDR3 DNA follows: TGTGCCAGCAAGGGGAGTGTCTATGGCTACACCTTC. Amino acids: CASKGSVYGYTF.

This clonotype has a count of ten or more. V gene TRBV7-8 combines with J gene TRBJ1-1, with D maybe TRBD1 (5 bases). Trimming took off 1 base at V and 1 base at J, with 7 bases between the two ends. The CDR3 contains 14 residues. Germline V gene lookup returns CDR1 SGHVS and CDR2 FQNEAQ. CDR3 amino acids: CASSLEGRNTEAFF. The DNA for the CDR3 is TGTGCCAGCAGCTTAGAGGGGCGGAACACTGAAGCTTTCTTT.